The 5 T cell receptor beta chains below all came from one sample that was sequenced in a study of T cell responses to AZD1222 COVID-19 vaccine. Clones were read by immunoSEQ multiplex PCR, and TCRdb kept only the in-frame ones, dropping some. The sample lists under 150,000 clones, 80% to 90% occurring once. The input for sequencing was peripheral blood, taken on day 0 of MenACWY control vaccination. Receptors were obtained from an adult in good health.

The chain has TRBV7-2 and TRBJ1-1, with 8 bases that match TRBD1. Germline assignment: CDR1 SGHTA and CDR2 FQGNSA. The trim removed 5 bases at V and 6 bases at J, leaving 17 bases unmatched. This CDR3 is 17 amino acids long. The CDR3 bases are TGTGCCAGCAGCAAAGGAGCCGGGACAGGCTTTTTCGCTGAAGCTTTCTTT. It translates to CASSKGAGTGFFAEAFF.

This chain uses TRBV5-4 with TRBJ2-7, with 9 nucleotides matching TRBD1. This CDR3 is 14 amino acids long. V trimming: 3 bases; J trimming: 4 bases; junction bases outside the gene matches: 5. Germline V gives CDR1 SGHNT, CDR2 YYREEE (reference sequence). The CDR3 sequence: CASSSRTGAYEQYF. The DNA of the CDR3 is TGTGCCAGCAGCTCCCGGACAGGGGCGTACGAGCAGTACTTC. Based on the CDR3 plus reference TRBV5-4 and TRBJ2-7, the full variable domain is ETGVTQSPTHLIKTRGQQVTLRCSSQSGHNTVSWYQQALGQGPQFIFQYYREEENGRGNFPPRFSGLQFPNYSSELNVNALELDDSALYLCASSSRTGAYEQYFGPGTRLTVT.

This chain's CDR3 is CASSLRGNEKLFF. The CDR3 DNA follows: TGTGCCAGCAGCTTGCGGGGTAATGAAAAACTGTTTTTT. The chain couples TRBV5-5 to TRBJ1-4; D remains ambiguous. Trimming pared 1 base from V and 4 bases from J, leaving 5 bases between. Germline-derived CDR1 and CDR2 are SGHKS and YYEKEE (reference sequence). This CDR3 region has 13 residues.

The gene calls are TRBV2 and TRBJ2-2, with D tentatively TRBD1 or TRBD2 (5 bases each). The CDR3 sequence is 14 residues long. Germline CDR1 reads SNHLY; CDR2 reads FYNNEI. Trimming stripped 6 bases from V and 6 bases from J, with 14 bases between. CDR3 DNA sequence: TGTGCCAGCAGACCGCAGGGAGCAGCCGGGGAGCTGTTTTTT. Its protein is CASRPQGAAGELFF.

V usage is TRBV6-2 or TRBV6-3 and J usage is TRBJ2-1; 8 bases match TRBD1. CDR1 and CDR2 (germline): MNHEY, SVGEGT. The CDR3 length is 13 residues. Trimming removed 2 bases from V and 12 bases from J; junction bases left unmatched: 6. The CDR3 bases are TGTGCCAGCAGTTACGCGTACAGGGGGGTGCAGTTCTTC. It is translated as CASSYAYRGVQFF.